Listed here is a single T cell receptor (beta chain). Its matching antigen is unknown. TCRdb recomputed calls from the RT-PCR reads with MiXCR, one row per CDR3 protein. The sample holds approximately 700,000 distinct CDR3 sequences, around 13% seen once. These data belong to a study of response to subunit inactivated influenza vaccine. General study points: Researchers suggested that each seasonal influenza vaccination recruits few new T cells.

CDR3 length equals 12 residues. The germline V gene has CDR1 DFQATT and CDR2 SNEGSKA (reference sequence). Trimming stripped 4 bases from V and 10 bases from J, with 11 bases between. V and J are TRBV20-1 and TRBJ1-6; D unresolved. The specimen was PBMCs from blood, collected around two weeks before vaccination. The source is a middle-aged man who received an inactivated influenza vaccine. CDR3 residues: CSATRTDSPLHF. The CDR3 region has the DNA TGCAGTGCTACCAGGACCGACTCACCCCTCCACTTT.